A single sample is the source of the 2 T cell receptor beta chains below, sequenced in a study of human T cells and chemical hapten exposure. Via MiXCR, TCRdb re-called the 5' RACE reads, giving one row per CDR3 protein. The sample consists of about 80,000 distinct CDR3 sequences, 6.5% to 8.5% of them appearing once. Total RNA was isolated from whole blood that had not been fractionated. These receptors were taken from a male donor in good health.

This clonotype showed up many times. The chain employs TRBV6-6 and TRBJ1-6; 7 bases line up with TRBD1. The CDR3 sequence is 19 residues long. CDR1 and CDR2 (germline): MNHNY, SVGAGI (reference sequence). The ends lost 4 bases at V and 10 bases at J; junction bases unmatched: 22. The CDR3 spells CASSFHSISLRQGDSPLHF. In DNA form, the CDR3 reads TGTGCCAGCAGTTTCCATTCCATTTCATTGCGACAGGGAGACTCACCCCTCCACTTT.

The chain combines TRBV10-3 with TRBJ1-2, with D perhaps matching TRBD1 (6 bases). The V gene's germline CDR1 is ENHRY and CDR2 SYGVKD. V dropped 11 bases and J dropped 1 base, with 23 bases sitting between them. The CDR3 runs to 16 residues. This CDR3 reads CASQGRQSQDNYGYTF. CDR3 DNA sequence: TGTGCCTCTCAGGGGAGACAGAGTCAGGATAACTATGGCTACACCTTC.